This T cell receptor beta chain was captured by sequencing in a study of T cell repertoires in cytomegalovirus infection. This clonotype showed up just a few times. Its antigen is not identified. TCRdb re-called the reads through MiXCR, storing one row per CDR3 protein. The data contain about 68,000 distinct CDR3 sequences, about 23% of them singletons. Source material: PBMCs, sequenced either directly or after in vitro stimulation (not recorded which). The clonotype originates from a human donor in good health (CMV status not recorded). Some clones in this sample may be carry-over from other donors' samples.

CDR3 region: CASSVAAGLNSYEQYF. In DNA form, the CDR3 reads TGTGCCAGCAGCGTAGCAGCGGGATTAAACTCCTACGAGCAGTACTTC. The V gene is TRBV9, the J gene TRBJ2-7, with TRBD2 matching 7 bases. CDR3 size: 16 residues. In germline, CDR1 is SGDLS, CDR2 YYNGEE. V lost 0 bases, J lost 0 bases, and 6 bases stayed unmatched.